This is a list of T cell receptor beta chains from one sample in a study of blood T cell repertoires in COVID-19. Data came from immunoSEQ multiplex PCR; TCRdb stores just in-frame clones and leaves some out. Counted here are under 300,000 clones, over 80% occurring once; the ten biggest clones make up 5.5%. The specimen sequenced was peripheral blood. The receptor set was obtained from a human donor in a cohort sampled during active COVID-19. Both conserved end residues are trimmed from each CDR3.

J gene,V gene,CDR3 protein
TRBJ1-5,TRBV7-9,ASSSTLYRDSNQPQH
TRBJ2-5,TRBV12-5,ASGLRDTLFLGRETQY
TRBJ2-7,TRBV6-5,ASILRQGRDEQY
TRBJ2-3,TRBV5-1,ASSARLAGGVPDTQY
TRBJ2-5,TRBV6-5,ASSYSPGQETQY
TRBJ1-5,TRBV10-3,AIRDTGSNQPQH
TRBJ2-2,TRBV2,ASRPDGGAGELF
TRBJ1-1,TRBV2,ASRVTGTNTEAF
TRBJ1-5,TRBV30,AWTGQPNQPQH
TRBJ1-4,TRBV28,ASSRTGQGYGVEEKLF
TRBJ2-7,TRBV28,ASSRDSYLSYEQY
TRBJ2-1,TRBV7-3,ASSYTGTSGLEQF
TRBJ2-2,TRBV5-1,ASSLALVGGDTGELF
TRBJ2-5,TRBV28,ASISTNQETQY
TRBJ2-1,TRBV5-5,ASSPVGLAYEQF
TRBJ2-3,TRBV5-1,ASSLSLAGGRTDTQY
TRBJ2-7,TRBV25-1,ASSEYPRGSREQY
TRBJ1-1,TRBV11-3,ASSRDRMNTEAF
TRBJ1-4,TRBV19,ASSSGGQLREKLF
TRBJ2-2,TRBV5-6,ASSLASGRVNGELF
TRBJ2-3,TRBV9,ASSPQGGNADTQY
TRBJ2-7,TRBV11-2,ASSSRQVGGYEQY
TRBJ2-3,TRBV7-9,ASSFRRDYSTDTQY
TRBJ1-2,TRBV7-2,ASSPSYRDYGYT
TRBJ2-2,TRBV21-1,ASSARTGPMAGELF
TRBJ1-1,TRBV5-4,ASSLAWQGLNTEAF
TRBJ1-2,TRBV21-1,ASSSPRGGSFYGYT
TRBJ2-1,TRBV5-1,ASSLPTSGYNEQF
TRBJ1-1,TRBV24-1,AINIDRDRGLEGTEAF
TRBJ2-7,TRBV5-1,ASSLNSGGPYEQY
TRBJ2-5,TRBV10-3,AISGEAGVQETQY
TRBJ2-3,TRBV25-1,ASSQAWGGDTQY
TRBJ1-3,TRBV5-1,ASSSNPGGSGNTIY
TRBJ1-3,TRBV7-9,ASSFTVGNTIY
TRBJ1-2,TRBV15,ATSPRRLNYGYT
TRBJ2-2,TRBV7-7,ASRPYLAGVDTGELF
TRBJ1-6,TRBV27,ASRTTVMNSPLH
TRBJ1-2,TRBV30,AWSEGQGGNYGYT
TRBJ1-2,TRBV7-9,ASSPQGANYGYT
TRBJ2-5,TRBV3-1/TRBV3-2,ASSQGRGETQY
TRBJ1-5,TRBV5-1,ASSPSGGSNQPQH
TRBJ1-5,TRBV21-1,ASRQGRSQPQH
TRBJ1-2,TRBV5-4,ASIEDRGQDGYT
TRBJ1-1,TRBV4-2,ASSPLATENTEAF
TRBJ2-5,TRBV30,AWATSPETQY
TRBJ2-7,TRBV5-4,ASSRGTSGIYEQY
TRBJ1-5,TRBV18,ASSPSGLNQPQH
TRBJ2-7,TRBV7-6,ASSPVNRGSEQY
TRBJ1-4,TRBV6-6,ASSHNREKLF
TRBJ1-5,TRBV19,ASSTQGYNQPQH
TRBJ2-2,TRBV5-1,ASHPSGPSTGELF
TRBJ1-6,TRBV28,ASSSYPGTDNSPLH
TRBJ2-7,TRBV5-6,ASSWRGGTGGEEQY
TRBJ1-1,TRBV3-1/TRBV3-2,ASSQETLGAF